This T cell receptor (beta chain) was sequenced in a study of T cell clonality in common variable immunodeficiency. Notes on the study in general: In common variable immunodeficiency, TCR beta chains reportedly carried fewer deletions and N-nucleotide insertions.

This clone occurred many times. The target antigen is unknown. The CDR3 is cut off 3 residues early in the read; its end comes from the germline J gene. Sequencing was performed with immunoSEQ multiplex PCR; in TCRdb, only in-frame clones are kept and a portion is missing. The sample presents under 50,000 clones, none singletons. The CDR3 is 13 residues long. Germline lookup yields CDR1 WSHSY and CDR2 SAAADI. The clonotype originates from a person aged 18 to 70 in good health. The sample consisted of peripheral blood mononuclear cells. J is TRBJ1-2 and V is TRBV10-2; D call uncertain. CDR3 bases read: TGCGCCAGCAGTGAGGGGCGGGGAAGGGAC. It specifies CASSEGRGRD. The whole CDR3 is CASSEGRGRDYTF.